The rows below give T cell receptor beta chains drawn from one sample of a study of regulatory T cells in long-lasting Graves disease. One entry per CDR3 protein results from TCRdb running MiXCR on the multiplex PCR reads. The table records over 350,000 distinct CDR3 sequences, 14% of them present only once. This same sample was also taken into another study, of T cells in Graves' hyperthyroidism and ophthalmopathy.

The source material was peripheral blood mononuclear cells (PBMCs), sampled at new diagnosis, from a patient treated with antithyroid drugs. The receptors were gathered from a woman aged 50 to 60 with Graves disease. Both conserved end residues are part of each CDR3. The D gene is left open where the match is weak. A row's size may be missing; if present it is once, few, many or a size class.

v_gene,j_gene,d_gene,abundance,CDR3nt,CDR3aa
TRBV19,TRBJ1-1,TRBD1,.,TGTGCCAGTAGGGGTGAGGGACAGCTGAACACTGAAGCTTTCTTT,CASRGEGQLNTEAFF
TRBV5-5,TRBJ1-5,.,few,TGTGCCAGCAGCTATGCGGGTTTGTCGAATCAGCCCCAGCATTTT,CASSYAGLSNQPQHF
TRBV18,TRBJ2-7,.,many,TGTGCCAGCAGCCCCGGGACCGCCTCCTACGAGCAGTACTTC,CASSPGTASYEQYF
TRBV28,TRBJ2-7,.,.,TGTGCCAGCAGCCAAGGGCCTAGCACTGAGCAGTACTTC,CASSQGPSTEQYF
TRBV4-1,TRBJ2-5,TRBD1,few,TGCGCCAGCAGCCAAAGGGGGCGGGAGACCCAGTACTTC,CASSQRGRETQYF
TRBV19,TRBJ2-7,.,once,TGTGCCAGTAGTATGGTTCTAACGGGTTCCTACGAGCAGTACTTC,CASSMVLTGSYEQYF
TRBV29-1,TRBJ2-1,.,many,TGCAGCGTTGAAAGATACAATGAGCAGTTCTTC,CSVERYNEQFF
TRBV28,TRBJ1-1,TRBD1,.,TGTGCCAGCAGCGTATCCGGGACAGGGGGCTGCGGGGCTGAAGCTTTCTTT,CASSVSGTGGCGAEAFF
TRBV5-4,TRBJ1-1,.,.,TGTGCCAGCAGCTTGGTCCGGGAACAAGAAGCTTTCTTT,CASSLVREQEAFF
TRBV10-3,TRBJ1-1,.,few,TGTGCCATCGGTCGGGGAACTGAAGCTTTCTTT,CAIGRGTEAFF
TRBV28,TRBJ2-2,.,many,TGTGCCAGCAGTTTTAATCCCACCGGGGAGCTGTTTTTT,CASSFNPTGELFF
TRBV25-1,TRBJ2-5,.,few,TGTGCCAGCAGTGAATTACAGGCTGGTCAAGAGACCCAGTACTTC,CASSELQAGQETQYF
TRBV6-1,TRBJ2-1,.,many,TGTGCCAGCAGTACCACAGGGATAGGTGCTCGTGAGCAGTTCTTC,CASSTTGIGAREQFF
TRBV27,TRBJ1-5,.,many,TGTGCCAGCAGAGAGTTGGGCAGGGAGGCTGATCAGCCCCAGCATTTT,CASRELGREADQPQHF
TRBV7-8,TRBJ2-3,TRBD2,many,TGTGCCAGCAGCCGCAGACTAGCGACCCAGACAGATACGCAGTATTTT,CASSRRLATQTDTQYF
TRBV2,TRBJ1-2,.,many,TGTGCCAGCACCGAACAGGGAGACTATGGCTACACCTTC,CASTEQGDYGYTF
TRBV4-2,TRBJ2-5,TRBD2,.,TGTGCCAGCAGCCAAGATCTAGCGGGAGAACAAGAGACCCAGTACTTC,CASSQDLAGEQETQYF
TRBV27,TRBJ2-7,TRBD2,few,TGTGCCAGCAGGGTCGCTAGCGGGAGAATTGAGCAGTACTTC,CASRVASGRIEQYF
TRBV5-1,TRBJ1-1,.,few,TGCGCCAGCAGCTCCTCGGGGCGCGGGACTGAAGCTTTCTTT,CASSSSGRGTEAFF
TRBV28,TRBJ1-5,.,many,TGTGCCAGCAGATTCAGAGGGATCAATCAGCCCCAGCATTTT,CASRFRGINQPQHF
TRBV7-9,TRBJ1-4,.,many,TGTGCCAGCAGCTCCACAGGAACTAATGAAAAACTGTTTTTT,CASSSTGTNEKLFF
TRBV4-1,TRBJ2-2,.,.,TGCGCCAGCAGCCAAGATGACCCTTTCCCCGGGACGATCGGGGAGCTGTTTTTT,CASSQDDPFPGTIGELFF
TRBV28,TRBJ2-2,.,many,TGTGCCAGCAGTCAGAGTCTCCCCTCGAACACCGGGGAGCTGTTTTTT,CASSQSLPSNTGELFF
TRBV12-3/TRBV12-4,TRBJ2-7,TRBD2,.,TGTGCCAGCAGTTCTTTGTCTGGCGGGAGGCACTCCTACGAGCAGTACTTC,CASSSLSGGRHSYEQYF
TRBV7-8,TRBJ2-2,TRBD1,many,TGTGCCAGCAGCTCTCGACAGGGGCGGTCAGGGGAGCTGTTTTTT,CASSSRQGRSGELFF
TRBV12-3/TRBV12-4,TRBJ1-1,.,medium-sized,TGTGCCAGCATTAACGGTGGCAGTTTAGGCACTGAAGCTTTCTTT,CASINGGSLGTEAFF
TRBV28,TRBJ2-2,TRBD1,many,TGTGCCAGCAGTTTTGGACAGGTTGCTACCGGGGAGCTGTTTTTT,CASSFGQVATGELFF
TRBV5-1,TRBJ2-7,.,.,TGCGCCAGCAGCTTGGTTTGGGGGGCGGACGAGCAGTACTTC,CASSLVWGADEQYF
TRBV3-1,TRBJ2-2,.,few,TGTGCCAGCAGCCCAAGTGGACCCTTGGTGCCCGGGGAGCTGTTTTTT,CASSPSGPLVPGELFF
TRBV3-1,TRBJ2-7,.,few,TGTGCCAGCAGCCAAGATCAGGACCGCTGGGGCGAGCAGTACTTC,CASSQDQDRWGEQYF
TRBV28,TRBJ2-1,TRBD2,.,TGTGCCAGCAGTTCGGGGGGGAGGGCCTACAATGAGCAGTTCTTC,CASSSGGRAYNEQFF
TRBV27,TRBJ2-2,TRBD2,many,TGTGCCAGCACCTCGAGCGGGAGGAACACCGGGGAGCTGTTTTTT,CASTSSGRNTGELFF
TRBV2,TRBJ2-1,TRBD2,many,TGTGCCAGCAGTCCCCCCCGGACTAGCGGTTCCTACAATGAGCAGTTCTTC,CASSPPRTSGSYNEQFF
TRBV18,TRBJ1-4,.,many,TGTGCCAGCTCACCACGGGGAGAATTTGCAACTAATGAAAAACTGTTTTTT,CASSPRGEFATNEKLFF
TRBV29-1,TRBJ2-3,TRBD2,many,TGCAGCGGACGGACTAGCGGGAGGGGCCGGCGTGCAGATACGCAGTATTTT,CSGRTSGRGRRADTQYF
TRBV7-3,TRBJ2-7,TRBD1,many,TGTGCCAGCACCCCACTGGGACAGGACCCTTTCGGGAACTTC,CASTPLGQDPFGNF
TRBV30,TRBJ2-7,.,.,TGTGCCTGTACCAGTTCCTACGAGCAGTACTTC,CACTSSYEQYF
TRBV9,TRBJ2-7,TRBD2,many,TGTGCCAGCAGCGCAAACCCCGGGACTAGCGCCTACGAGCAGTACTTC,CASSANPGTSAYEQYF
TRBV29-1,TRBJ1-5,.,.,TGCAGCGTTTCCGGCAGTAGCAATCAGCCCCAGCATTTT,CSVSGSSNQPQHF
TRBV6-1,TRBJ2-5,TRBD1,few,TGTGCCAGCAGTCACGGGACAGGGGGAGAGACCCAGTACTTC,CASSHGTGGETQYF